This TCR beta chain emerged from a study of T cell responses to AZD1222 COVID-19 vaccine. The study's findings and limits: The donors showed a predominance of white British ancestry and of females, with possible underestimation of clonal diversity. Close to half of spike-specific TCRs reportedly recognize unmutated variant regions. CD4 TCRs covered the whole spike, strongest at regions 160-218 and 743-854.

To note about this clone: Its antigen is currently unknown.

This table comes from immunoSEQ multiplex PCR, and its TCRdb copy is limited to in-frame clones, with some not included. The profile shows 90,000 to 150,000 clones, about 85% of them singletons. Germline-derived CDR1 and CDR2 are LNHDA and SQIVND (reference sequence). The CDR3 runs to 14 residues. Trimming left V 5 bases short and J 14 bases short, with 21 bases between. The genes are TRBV19 and TRBJ1-4, with unresolved D. The source of this sequence is an adult who received the AZD1222 COVID-19 vaccine. The sequences come from peripheral blood, collected 28 days after the second AZD1222 dose. The CDR3 sequence: CASSPHPPGLGLFF. For the CDR3, the DNA is TGTGCCAGTAGTCCCCACCCCCCCGGGCTTGGGCTGTTTTTT.